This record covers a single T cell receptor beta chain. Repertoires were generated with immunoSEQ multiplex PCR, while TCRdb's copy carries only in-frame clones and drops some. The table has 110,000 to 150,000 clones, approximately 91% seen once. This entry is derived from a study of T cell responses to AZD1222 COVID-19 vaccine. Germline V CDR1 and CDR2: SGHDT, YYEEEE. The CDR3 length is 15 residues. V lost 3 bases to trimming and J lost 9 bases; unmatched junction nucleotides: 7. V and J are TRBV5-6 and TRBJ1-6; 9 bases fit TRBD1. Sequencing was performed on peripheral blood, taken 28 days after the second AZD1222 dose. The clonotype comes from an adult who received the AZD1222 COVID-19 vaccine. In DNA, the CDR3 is TGTGCCAGCAGCTCTCACAGGGGGCGAGGTTCACCCCTCCACTTT. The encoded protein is CASSSHRGRGSPLHF.